There are a few counts of the clone carrying this TCR beta chain. This sample was included in a study of PD-1 blockade in mismatch repair-deficient tumors. Study-wide background: All were previously treated, progressing patients with about a dozen mismatch repair-deficient cancer types.

The repertoire was sequenced with immunoSEQ multiplex PCR; TCRdb's copy has only in-frame clones and lacks some. This repertoire shows about 49,000 clones, under 85% found once; its top ten account for roughly 3.4%. This clonotype originated in an adult with mismatch repair-deficient cancer. Sequences were derived from PBMCs, sampled before pembrolizumab treatment.

The CDR3 coding sequence is TGTGCCAGCAGCGTTCAGGGTGTTCAGCAGCCCCAGCATTTT. This translates into CASSVQGVQQPQHF. The rearrangement links TRBV7-8 to TRBJ1-5; D perhaps matches TRBD1 (5 bases). V dropped 5 bases and J dropped 7 bases, with 15 bases sitting between them. Germline-derived CDR1 and CDR2 are SGHVS and FQNEAQ. The CDR3 totals 14 residues.